This T cell receptor beta chain was identified in a study of shared clonotypes between healthy human individuals. As for the study in general: Donor composition was a couple of women and three men, aged 18 to 49.

The V and J ends lost 0 bases and 7 bases respectively, with 11 bases between them. This CDR3 is built from 13 residues. Germline V lookup: CDR1 SGHNT, CDR2 YYREEE (reference sequence). Ten immunoSEQ deep assay plates were used to sequence the DNA of unsorted PBMCs. Clones were read by immunoSEQ multiplex PCR, and TCRdb kept only the in-frame ones, dropping some. The sample has about half a million clones; around 75% are singletons. Sequencing input: PBMCs. The receptor's source is a woman aged 40 to 49 in good health. Some clones in this sample may be carry-over from other donors' samples. The genes are TRBV5-4 and TRBJ2-7; D uncertain. CDR3 bases: TGTGCCAGCAGCTTGGCGACTTTTGGGGAGCAGTACTTC. Translation gives CASSLATFGEQYF.